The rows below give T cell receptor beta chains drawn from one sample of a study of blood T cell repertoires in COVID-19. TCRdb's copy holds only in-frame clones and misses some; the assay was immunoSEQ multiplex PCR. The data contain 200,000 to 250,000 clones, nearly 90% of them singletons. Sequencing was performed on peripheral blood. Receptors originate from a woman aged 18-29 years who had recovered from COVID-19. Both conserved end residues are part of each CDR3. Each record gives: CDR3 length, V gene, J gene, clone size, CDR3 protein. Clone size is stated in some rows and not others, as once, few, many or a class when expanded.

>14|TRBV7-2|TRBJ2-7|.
CASSPWTGPYEQYF
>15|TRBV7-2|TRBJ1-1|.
CASSLGGHQNTEAFF
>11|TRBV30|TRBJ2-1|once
CAWSVTGEQFF
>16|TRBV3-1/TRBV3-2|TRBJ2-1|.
CASSQDMGSPYNEQFF
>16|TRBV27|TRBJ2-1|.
CASSLEPPSSYNEQFF
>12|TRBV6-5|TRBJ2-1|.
CATTGSYNEQFF
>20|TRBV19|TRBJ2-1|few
CASSISWASGRAPSYNEQFF
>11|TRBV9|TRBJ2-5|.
CASSSGHLQYF
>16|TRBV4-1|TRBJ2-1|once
CASSQVSGSSYNEQFF
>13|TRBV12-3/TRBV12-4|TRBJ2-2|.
CASIDRGGGELFF
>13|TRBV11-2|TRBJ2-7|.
CASRLVSSNEQYF
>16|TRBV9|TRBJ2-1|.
CASSILAVRSYNEQFF
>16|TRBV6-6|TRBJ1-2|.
CASQDRGYMNNYGYTF
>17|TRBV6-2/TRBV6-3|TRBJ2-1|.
CASSSSRTGSRPNEQFF
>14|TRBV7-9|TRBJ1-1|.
CASSLAGRNTEAFF
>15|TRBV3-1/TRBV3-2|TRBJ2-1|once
CASSQGIYEYNEQFF
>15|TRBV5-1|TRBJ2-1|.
CASSFGAGVGYEQFF
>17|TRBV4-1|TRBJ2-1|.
CASSPKEASGDNNEQFF
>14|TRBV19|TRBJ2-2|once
CATKRRENTGELFF
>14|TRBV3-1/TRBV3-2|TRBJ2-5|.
CASSRTGGFETQYF